This passage covers 23 T cell receptor beta chains from one sample sequenced in a study of blood T cell repertoires in COVID-19. Assay: immunoSEQ multiplex PCR; the TCRdb copy retains only in-frame clones and omits some. The profile shows about 300,000 clones, roughly 90% of them singletons. Sequenced material: peripheral blood. These receptors came from a woman aged 25 to 39 with COVID-19, enrolled during active disease.

The rearrangement links TRBV5-1 to TRBJ2-1; 8 bases agree with TRBD2. V gave up 0 bases and J gave up 10 bases; unmatched junction bases: 6. The germline V gene encodes CDR1 SGHRS and CDR2 YFSETQ. The CDR3 contains 14 residues. The CDR3 DNA sequence: TGCGCCAGCAGCTTGGACGGGGGGGCAGGAGAGCAGTTCTTC. Translating gives CASSLDGGAGEQFF.

The chain couples TRBV10-3 to TRBJ2-2; D ambiguous. Per germline, CDR1 ENHRY and CDR2 SYGVKD. The CDR3 sequence is 11 residues long. V dropped 10 bases and J dropped 4 bases, with 7 bases sitting between them. CDR3 DNA sequence: TGTGCCACACAGTTCACCGGGGAGCTGTTTTTT. The encoded protein is CATQFTGELFF.

This chain uses TRBV2 with TRBJ2-4; D gene ambiguous. Per germline, CDR1 SNHLY and CDR2 FYNNEI. V dropped 3 bases and J dropped 0 bases, with 6 bases sitting between them. This CDR3 has 14 amino acids. This chain's CDR3 is CASSDEIAKNIQYF. Written as DNA, the CDR3 is TGTGCCAGCAGTGACGAGATAGCCAAAAACATTCAGTACTTC. Full variable domain (remainder filled in from reference TRBV2 and TRBJ2-4): EPEVTQTPSHQVTQMGQEVILRCVPISNHLYFYWYRQILGQKVEFLVSFYNNEISEKSEIFDDQFSVERPDGSNFTLKIRSTKLEDSAMYFCASSDEIAKNIQYFGAGTRLSVL.

The gene calls are TRBV21-1 and TRBJ2-2; the table's D call, TRBD2, was not checked against the DNA. TRBV21-1 is a pseudogene locus. This CDR3 region has 15 residues. CDR3 DNA: TGTGCCACCGCAAAGCGACCGTGGTGGTCCGGGGAGCTGTTTTTT. Residues: CATAKRPWWSGELFF.

In its sample, this clone was seen once. V usage is TRBV9 and J usage is TRBJ2-5; a weak D match, TRBD1 (6 bases). The CDR3 runs to 14 residues. Looked up from germline, CDR1 is SGDLS and CDR2 is YYNGEE. V lost 3 bases, J lost 4 bases, and 13 bases lay in between. CDR3 nucleotides: TGTGCCAGCAGCGCGAAGGTGGGGGCAGAGACCCAGTACTTC. This codes for CASSAKVGAETQYF.

This clone was recorded only once. The chain joins TRBV9 to TRBJ2-2; D might be TRBD1 (7 bases). CDR3 length: 15 residues. Germline CDR1 reads SGDLS; CDR2 reads YYNGEE. V lost 0 bases and J 4 bases, leaving 10 bases between the germline ends. CDR3 amino acids: CASSVEQGGTGELFF. The CDR3 DNA sequence: TGTGCCAGCAGCGTAGAGCAGGGGGGCACCGGGGAGCTGTTTTTT.

The chain has TRBV11-3 and TRBJ2-1, with D possibly TRBD1 on 5 matching bases. Germline loops: CDR1 SGHNT, CDR2 YENEEA. V was clipped by 0 bases and J by 3 bases, with 9 bases between them. The CDR3 contains 15 residues. The CDR3 DNA is TGTGCCAGCAGCTTAGAAGGACAAATCTACAATGAGCAGTTCTTC. Translated, it gives CASSLEGQIYNEQFF.

This clone was seen only once. The chain carries TRBV6-5 and TRBJ2-1, with 7 bases aligning to TRBD2. The V gene end was trimmed by 4 bases and the J gene end by 6 bases; junction bases not matched to a gene: 3. The CDR3 covers 13 residues. Germline CDR1 MNHEY, CDR2 SVGAGI. The CDR3 DNA is TGTGCCAGCAGTTCGGGACTATTCAATGAGCAGTTCTTC. Residues: CASSSGLFNEQFF.

The chain employs TRBV29-1 and TRBJ2-2; TRBD2 agrees at 7 bases. The length of the CDR3 is 14 residues. Trimming removed 4 bases from V and 2 bases from J; junction bases left unmatched: 4. CDR1 and CDR2 (germline): SQVTM, ANQGSEA. DNA for the CDR3: TGCAGCGTTGGGGACTACGGTAACACCGGGGAGCTGTTTTTT. Translation: CSVGDYGNTGELFF.

The rearrangement uses TRBV20-1 and TRBJ1-2, with D perhaps matching TRBD1 (5 bases). Germline loops: CDR1 DFQATT, CDR2 SNEGSKA (reference sequence). V was clipped by 6 bases and J by 5 bases, with 10 bases between them. This CDR3 spans 11 amino acids. The CDR3 is CSAVGLYGYTF. Here the CDR3 DNA reads TGCAGTGCCGTGGGACTGTATGGCTACACCTTC.

V and J are TRBV7-2 and TRBJ1-2, with 10 bases fitting TRBD1. The CDR3 covers 14 residues. CDR1 is SGHTA, CDR2 FQGNSA, per germline. The V and J ends lost 5 bases and 7 bases, in that order; junction bases with no gene match: 7. CDR3 protein: CASSTRQGAGGYTF. The CDR3 DNA follows: TGTGCCAGCAGCACTCGACAGGGGGCCGGTGGCTACACCTTC.

The chain carries TRBV6-5 and TRBJ1-1; D is unclear. CDR1 and CDR2 from the germline V gene are MNHEY and SVGAGI. The V and J ends lost 8 bases and 0 bases respectively, with 13 bases between them. The CDR3 loop spans 14 amino acids. CDR3 amino acids: CASSLGALNTEAFF. CDR3 bases: TGTGCCAGCTCACTGGGAGCCTTGAACACTGAAGCTTTCTTT.

V gene TRBV5-1 combines with J gene TRBJ1-2; 9 bases line up with TRBD1. The trim removed 4 bases at V and 4 bases at J, leaving 5 bases unmatched. The CDR3 sequence is 14 residues long. Germline V gene lookup returns CDR1 SGHRS and CDR2 YFSETQ. The CDR3 loop reads CASSASGQGYGYTF. In DNA form, the CDR3 reads TGCGCCAGCAGCGCCTCGGGACAGGGCTATGGCTACACCTTC. The entire variable domain, with the rest obtained from reference TRBV5-1 and TRBJ1-2, is as follows: KAGVTQTPRYLIKTRGQQVTLSCSPISGHRSVSWYQQTPGQGLQFLFEYFSETQRNKGNFPGRFSGRQFSNSRSEMNVSTLELGDSALYLCASSASGQGYGYTFGSGTRLTVV.

The V gene is TRBV7-9, the J gene TRBJ1-1; TRBD1 is a possible D gene (5 bases). Trimming shortened V by 8 bases and J by 3 bases, and 19 bases separated the two germline ends. Germline V gene sequence: CDR1 SEHNR, CDR2 FQNEAQ (reference sequence). The CDR3 contains 15 residues. In DNA, the CDR3 is TGTGCCAGCCGTCGGGACTCTGACACTGACACTGAAGCTTTCTTT. Protein product: CASRRDSDTDTEAFF.

The chain's CDR3 is CASSLRWTGYENTIYF. The CDR3 DNA follows: TGTGCCAGCAGCTTGAGATGGACAGGATACGAAAACACCATATATTTT. The chain has TRBV7-9 and TRBJ1-3; 7 bases line up with TRBD1. V shed 3 bases, J shed 6 bases, and the junction held 11 bases outside the gene matches. CDR1 and CDR2 (germline): SEHNR, FQNEAQ (reference sequence). The CDR3 sequence is 16 residues long.

J is TRBJ1-2 and V is TRBV14, with unresolved D. Germline values: CDR1 SGHDN, CDR2 FVKESK. Trimming stripped 1 base from V and 7 bases from J, with 16 bases between. CDR3 length: 15 residues. Here the CDR3 reads CASSQVPQEGSGYTF. Written as DNA, the CDR3 is TGTGCCAGCAGCCAAGTTCCCCAGGAAGGGAGTGGCTACACCTTC.

The chain is built from TRBV19 and TRBJ1-5, with D unclear. V was cut by 7 bases and J by 2 bases, with 9 bases left in between. There are 13 residues in the CDR3. Germline loops: CDR1 LNHDA, CDR2 SQIVND (reference sequence). The CDR3 DNA reads TGTGCCAGTACCTATGCGGGCAATCAGCCCCAGCATTTT. Translating gives CASTYAGNQPQHF.

The rearrangement joins TRBV6-5 to TRBJ1-5, with TRBD1 matching over 7 bases. Germline V gives CDR1 MNHEY, CDR2 SVGAGI. V lost 6 bases, J lost 0 bases, and 5 bases stayed unmatched. The CDR3 is 15 residues long. CDR3: CASSPTGISNQPQHF. DNA of the CDR3: TGTGCCAGCAGCCCGACAGGGATTAGCAATCAGCCCCAGCATTTT.

This clone was detected only a few times. The rearrangement uses TRBV29-1 and TRBJ1-2; 10 nucleotides agree with TRBD1. Unmatched junction bases numbered 3, after V lost 6 bases and J lost 2 bases. This CDR3 contains 13 residues. Germline assignment: CDR1 SQVTM and CDR2 ANQGSEA. The CDR3 DNA reads TGCAGCGTCATGGGACAGGGGAACTATGGCTACACCTTC. This sequence encodes CSVMGQGNYGYTF.

The chain recombines TRBV4-1 with TRBJ2-2, with TRBD2 as a possible D gene (5 bases). The CDR3 extends over 16 amino acids. Germline V gives CDR1 MGHRA, CDR2 YSYEKL. V was shortened by 3 bases and J by 1 base, with 12 bases between the two germline ends. CDR3 in DNA: TGCGCCAGCAGCCACCCAGGAGGCAGGAACACCGGGGAGCTGTTTTTT. It translates to CASSHPGGRNTGELFF.

The chain joins TRBV6-1 to TRBJ1-5, with D unclear. Germline V gene data show CDR1 as MNHNS and CDR2 as SASEGT. The CDR3 is 14 amino acids. V shed 3 bases and J shed 3 bases, with 9 bases lying between them. The CDR3 DNA is TGTGCCAGCAGTGAGGGCAGATACAATCAGCCCCAGCATTTT. Its translation is CASSEGRYNQPQHF.

This chain links TRBV3-1 (or the pseudogene TRBV3-2) with TRBJ1-1, with TRBD1 matching 9 bases. The CDR3 has 14 residues. Germline trimming cut 3 bases from V and 11 bases from J; bases unmatched to any gene: 10. CDR1 is LGHDT and CDR2 is YNNKEL in the germline V gene (reference sequence). CDR3 sequence: CASSQFGTGFEAFF. The CDR3 nucleotides are TGTGCCAGCAGCCAGTTCGGGACAGGGTTCGAGGCTTTCTTT.

This rearrangement joins TRBV6-2 or TRBV6-3 to TRBJ2-3; 7 bases agree with TRBD1. The CDR3 loop spans 15 amino acids. V was pared by 5 bases and J by 2 bases, with 7 bases of the junction left unmatched. Germline loops: CDR1 MNHEY, CDR2 SVGEGT. CDR3 in amino acids: CASSRGQPLTDTQYF. Written as DNA, the CDR3 is TGTGCCAGCAGTAGGGGACAGCCACTCACAGATACGCAGTATTTT.